The sequence of this T cell receptor beta chain was determined in a study of T cells in Graves' hyperthyroidism and ophthalmopathy. Whole-study results and caveats: Ophthalmopathy got predicted by the model a median approximately six months before its onset. Researchers found most expanded thyroid clonotypes above 0.001 in blood as well.

It was RNA transcripts that yielded the amplified TCR beta CDR3 regions. First-round RT-PCR with HTBI primers amplified the TCR CDR3 region. TCRdb reanalysed the multiplex PCR reads using MiXCR and keeps one entry per CDR3 protein. The table has hundreds of thousands of distinct CDR3 sequences, over 12% seen once. Fresh 10 ml peripheral blood yielded PBMCs. There are many counts of this clonotype. Its antigen remains unidentified. This CDR3 has 14 residues. Germline CDR1 is GTSNPN and CDR2 is SVGIG (reference sequence). Trimming stripped 0 bases from V and 4 bases from J, with 10 bases between. V gene TRBV30 combines with J gene TRBJ1-5; no definite D call. Input material: blood. This clonotype was obtained from a man between 18 and 35 years old with Graves' ophthalmopathy. The chain's CDR3 is CAWSVTGRNQPQHF. The CDR3 nucleotides read TGTGCCTGGAGTGTGACCGGGAGGAATCAGCCCCAGCATTTT.